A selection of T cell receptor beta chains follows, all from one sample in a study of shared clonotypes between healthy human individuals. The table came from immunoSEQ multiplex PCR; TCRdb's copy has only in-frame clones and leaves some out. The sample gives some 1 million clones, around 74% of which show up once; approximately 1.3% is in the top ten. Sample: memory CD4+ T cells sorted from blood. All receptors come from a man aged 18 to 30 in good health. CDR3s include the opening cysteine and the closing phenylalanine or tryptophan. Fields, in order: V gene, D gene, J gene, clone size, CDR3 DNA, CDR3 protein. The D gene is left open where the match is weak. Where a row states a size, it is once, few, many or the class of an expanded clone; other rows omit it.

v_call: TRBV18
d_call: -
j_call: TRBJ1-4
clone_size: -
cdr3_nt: TGTGCCAGCTCACGTTCGGGACGGAGTAATGAAAAACTGTTTTTT
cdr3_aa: CASSRSGRSNEKLFF

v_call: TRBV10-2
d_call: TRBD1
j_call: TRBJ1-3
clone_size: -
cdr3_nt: TGCGCCAGCAGACCTTGGGACAGCTCTGGAAACACCATATATTTT
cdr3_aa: CASRPWDSSGNTIYF

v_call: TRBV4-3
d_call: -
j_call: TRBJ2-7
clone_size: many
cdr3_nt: TGCGCCAGCAGCCAAGACGTCGCAGCCTTCTACGAGCAGTACTTC
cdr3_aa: CASSQDVAAFYEQYF

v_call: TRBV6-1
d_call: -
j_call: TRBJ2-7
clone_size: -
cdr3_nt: TGTGCCAGCAGTGAAAGGTCGGGCAGTTGGAATAGCGAGCAGTACTTC
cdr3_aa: CASSERSGSWNSEQYF

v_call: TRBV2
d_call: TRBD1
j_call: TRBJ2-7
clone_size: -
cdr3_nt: TGTGCCAGCAGAAGGGACAGGGGGATTTACGAGCAGTACTTC
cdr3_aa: CASRRDRGIYEQYF

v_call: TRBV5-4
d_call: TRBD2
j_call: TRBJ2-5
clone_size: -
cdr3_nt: TGTGCCAGCAGCTCGGGAGGGCGGGATCGAGAGACCCAGTACTTC
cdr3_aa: CASSSGGRDRETQYF

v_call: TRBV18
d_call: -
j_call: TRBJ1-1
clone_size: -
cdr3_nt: TGTGCCAGCTCGCGGGACTTGATGAACACTGAAGCTTTCTTT
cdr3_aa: CASSRDLMNTEAFF

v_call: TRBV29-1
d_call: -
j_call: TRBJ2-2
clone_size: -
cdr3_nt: TGCAGCGTTGAAGCCCAGAGCCGGGGCGGGGAGCTGTTTTTT
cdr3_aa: CSVEAQSRGGELFF

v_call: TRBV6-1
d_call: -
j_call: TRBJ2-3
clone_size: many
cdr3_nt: TGTGCCAGCAGTGAATATCAGGACTTCCAGTTT
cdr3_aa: CASSEYQDFQF

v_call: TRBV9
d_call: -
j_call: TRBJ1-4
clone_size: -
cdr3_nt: TGTGCCAGCAGCGTAGATACGACAGCGGCAATTACAAAACTGTTTTTT
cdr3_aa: CASSVDTTAAITKLFF

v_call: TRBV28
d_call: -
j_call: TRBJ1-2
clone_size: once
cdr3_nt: TGTGCCAGCAGTTTAAGTCGGTCAGTTAACTATGGCTACACCTTC
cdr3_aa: CASSLSRSVNYGYTF

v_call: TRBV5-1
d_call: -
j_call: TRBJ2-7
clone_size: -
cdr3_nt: TGCGCCAGCAGCTTGAGGCCCTACGAGCAGTACTTC
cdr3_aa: CASSLRPYEQYF

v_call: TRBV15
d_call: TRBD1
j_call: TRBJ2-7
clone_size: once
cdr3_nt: TGTGCCACCAGCAGAGATACCGGGACAGACATCTACGAGCAGTACTTC
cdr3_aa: CATSRDTGTDIYEQYF

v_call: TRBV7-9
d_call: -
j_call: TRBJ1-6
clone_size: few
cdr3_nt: TGTGCCAGCAGGCTCGGCGGGACTAATAATTCACCCCTCCACTTT
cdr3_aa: CASRLGGTNNSPLHF

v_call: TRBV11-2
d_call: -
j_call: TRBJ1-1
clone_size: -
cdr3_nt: TGTGCCAGCAGCGTTGGGGGTGGGACTGAAGCTTTCTTT
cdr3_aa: CASSVGGGTEAFF

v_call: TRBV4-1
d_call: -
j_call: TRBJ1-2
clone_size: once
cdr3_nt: TGCGCCAGCAGCCTTCCGGGACGCACAGCGGGCTATGGCTACACCTTC
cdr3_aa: CASSLPGRTAGYGYTF

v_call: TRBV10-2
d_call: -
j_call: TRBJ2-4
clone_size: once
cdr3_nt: TGCGCCTGCGAGGGGTCGGCCAAAAACATTCAGTACTTC
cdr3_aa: CACEGSAKNIQYF

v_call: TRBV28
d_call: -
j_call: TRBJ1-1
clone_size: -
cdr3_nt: TGTGCCAGCAGCCCACCCTTGGGTCAGTCTGAAGCTTTCTTT
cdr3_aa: CASSPPLGQSEAFF

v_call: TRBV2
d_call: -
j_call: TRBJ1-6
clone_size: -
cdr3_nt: TGTGCCAGCATTAGTTGGGATTTCGGTAATTCACCCCTCCACTTT
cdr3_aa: CASISWDFGNSPLHF

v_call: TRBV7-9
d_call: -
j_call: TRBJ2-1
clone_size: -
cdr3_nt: TGTGCCAGCAGCTTAGAGCAGACTAGAAGCGGGCAGTTCTTC
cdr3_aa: CASSLEQTRSGQFF

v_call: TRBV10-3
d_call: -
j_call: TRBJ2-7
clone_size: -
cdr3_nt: TGTGCCATCAGTCAGGGGGGGTTCGACGAGCAGTACTTC
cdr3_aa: CAISQGGFDEQYF

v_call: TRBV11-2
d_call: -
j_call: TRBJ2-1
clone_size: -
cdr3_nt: TGTGCCAGCAGCCGCCCGGGGTCGGTGGACAATGAGCAGTTCTTC
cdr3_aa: CASSRPGSVDNEQFF

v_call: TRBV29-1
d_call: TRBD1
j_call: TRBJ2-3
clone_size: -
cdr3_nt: TGCAGCGTCGACGGACAGGGGAGGACGCAGTATTTT
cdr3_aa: CSVDGQGRTQYF

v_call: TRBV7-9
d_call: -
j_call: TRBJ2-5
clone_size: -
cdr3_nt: TGTGCCAGCAGGAGACAGTCAGGAGAGACCCAGTACTTC
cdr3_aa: CASRRQSGETQYF

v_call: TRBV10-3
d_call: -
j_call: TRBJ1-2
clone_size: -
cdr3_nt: TGTGCCATCAGTGAGTACGGGGGGCTCCCACACGACGATGGCTACACCTTC
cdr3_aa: CAISEYGGLPHDDGYTF

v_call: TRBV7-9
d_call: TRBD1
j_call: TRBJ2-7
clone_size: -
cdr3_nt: TGTGCCAGCAGCCCGCAGGGGGACGAGCAGTACTTC
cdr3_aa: CASSPQGDEQYF

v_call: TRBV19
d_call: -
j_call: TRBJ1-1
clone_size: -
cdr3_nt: TGTGCCAGTAGTATTAGGCGTGGAGACCTGAACACTGAAGCTTTCTTT
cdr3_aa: CASSIRRGDLNTEAFF

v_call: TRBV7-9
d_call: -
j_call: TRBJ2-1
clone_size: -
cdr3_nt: TGTGCCAGCAGCCCCCTTGGGCTCGGAGAGCAGTTCTTC
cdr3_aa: CASSPLGLGEQFF

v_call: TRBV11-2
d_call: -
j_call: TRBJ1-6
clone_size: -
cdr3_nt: TGTGCCAGCAGCTTAGGCAGTGGGTCAAGATCACCCCTCCACTTT
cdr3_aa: CASSLGSGSRSPLHF

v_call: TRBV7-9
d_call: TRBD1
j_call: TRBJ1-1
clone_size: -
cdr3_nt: TGTGCCAGCAGCGAAGGACAGGGGAACACTGAAGCTTTCTTT
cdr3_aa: CASSEGQGNTEAFF

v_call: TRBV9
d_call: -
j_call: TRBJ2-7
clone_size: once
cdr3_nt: TGTGCCAGCAGCGTAGGTTTCCAGGGAAGGTACGAGCAGTACTTC
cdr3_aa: CASSVGFQGRYEQYF

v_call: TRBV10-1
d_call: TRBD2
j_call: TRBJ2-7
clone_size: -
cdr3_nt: TGCGCCAGCAGCTCGGGACTAGCGGGATCCTACGAGCAGTACTTC
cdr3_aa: CASSSGLAGSYEQYF

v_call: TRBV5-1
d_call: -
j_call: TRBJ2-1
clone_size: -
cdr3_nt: TGCGCCAGCAGCTTGTCGCGGACTTCTTACAATGAGCAGTTCTTC
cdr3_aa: CASSLSRTSYNEQFF

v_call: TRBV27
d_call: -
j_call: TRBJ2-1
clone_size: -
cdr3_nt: TGTGCCAGCAGTTTCTCGTGGGGCAATGAGCAGTTCTTC
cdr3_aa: CASSFSWGNEQFF

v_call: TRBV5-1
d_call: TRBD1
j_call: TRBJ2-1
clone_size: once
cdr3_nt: TGCGCCAGCAGCCCGGGACAGAAAAGCTCCTACAATGAGCAGTTCTTC
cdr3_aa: CASSPGQKSSYNEQFF

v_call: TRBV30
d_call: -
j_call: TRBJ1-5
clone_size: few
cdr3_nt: TGTGCCTGGAGTGCGGACCTAAACAATAATCAGCCCCAGCATTTT
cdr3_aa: CAWSADLNNNQPQHF

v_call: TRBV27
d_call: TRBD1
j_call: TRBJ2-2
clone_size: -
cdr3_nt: TGTGCCAGCAGTTTGCTTCTGAACCGGGGACAGGGGAACACCGGGGAGCTGTTTTTT
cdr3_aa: CASSLLLNRGQGNTGELFF

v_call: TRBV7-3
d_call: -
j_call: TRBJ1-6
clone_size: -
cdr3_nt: TGTGCCAGCAGCCGCTCAGGGAATTCACCCCTCCACTTT
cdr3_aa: CASSRSGNSPLHF

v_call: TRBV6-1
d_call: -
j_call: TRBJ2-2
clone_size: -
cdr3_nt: TGTGCCAGCAATTTGGGGGCGAACACCGGGGAGCTGTTTTTT
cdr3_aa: CASNLGANTGELFF

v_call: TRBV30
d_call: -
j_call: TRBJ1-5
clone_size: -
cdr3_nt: TGTGCCTGGAGGCAGGCCCCAAATCAGCCCCAGCATTTT
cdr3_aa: CAWRQAPNQPQHF